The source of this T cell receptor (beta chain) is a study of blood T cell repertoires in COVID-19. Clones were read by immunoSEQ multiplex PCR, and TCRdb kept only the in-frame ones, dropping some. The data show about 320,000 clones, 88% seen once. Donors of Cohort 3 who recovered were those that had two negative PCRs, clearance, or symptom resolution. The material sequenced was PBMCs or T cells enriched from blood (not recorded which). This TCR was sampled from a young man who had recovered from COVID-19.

The CDR3 protein is CASSFYTGELFF. The CDR3 DNA sequence: TGTGCCAGCAGTTTCTACACCGGGGAGCTGTTTTTT. The V gene is TRBV12-3 or TRBV12-4, the J gene TRBJ2-2; D gene uncertain. The CDR3 runs 12 residues. Trimming shortened V by 3 bases and J by 3 bases, and 2 bases separated the two germline ends.